These 26 T cell receptor beta chains came from one sample sequenced in a study of CXCR3-negative and CXCR3-positive naive CD8 T cells. Study-wide results and limits: Naive cells that were CXCR3-positive had more hydrophobic TRB CDR3s (compared with CXCR3-negative naive cells).

The antigens these receptors bind are not known. The TRB libraries of cDNA were built by UMI-labeled 5' RACE. TCRdb re-called the 5' RACE reads, yielding one record per CDR3 amino acid sequence without DNA. This sample's table has about 89,000 distinct CDR3 sequences. Sequencing was carried out using naive CXCR3+ CD8+ T cells from blood. The subset denotes: CD45RO-CCR7+CD27+CD95- naive CD8+ T cells expressing CXCR3 (TNR3+). These receptors originate from a human donor in good health. Some clones in this sample may be carry-over from other donors' samples.

The chain combines TRBV6-6 with TRBJ2-5; no DNA is available, so the TRBD1 call from TCRdb remains unchecked. The length of the CDR3 is 14 residues. Germline CDR1 MNHNY, CDR2 SVGAGI (reference sequence). The CDR3: CASGDRESQETQYF.

The chain links TRBV13 to TRBJ2-2; TCRdb names TRBD1, which stays unverified in the absence of DNA. Germline CDR1 is PRHDT and CDR2 is FYEKMQ (reference sequence). The length of the CDR3 is 17 residues. The CDR3 reads CASSTFLMGGRTGELFF. Full variable domain (missing parts from reference TRBV13 and TRBJ2-2): AAGVIQSPRHLIKEKRETATLKCYPIPRHDTVYWYQQGPGQDPQFLISFYEKMQSDKGSIPDRFSAQQFSDYHSELNMSSLELGDSALYFCASSTFLMGGRTGELFFGEGSRLTVL.

V usage is TRBV7-6 and J usage is TRBJ2-1; TCRdb reports TRBD1, a call that lacks DNA to check it against. CDR1 and CDR2 (germline): SGHVS, FNYEAQ. This CDR3 is built from 15 residues. The CDR3 region is CASSLLGGAGNEQFF.

The V gene is TRBV29-1, the J gene TRBJ2-7; with no DNA, the TCRdb D assignment of TRBD1 cannot be verified. The germline V gene has CDR1 SQVTM and CDR2 ANQGSEA. CDR3 size: 11 residues. CDR3 in amino acids: CSARKAYEQYF.

The chain couples TRBV9 to TRBJ2-7; TCRdb selects TRBD2, and the lack of DNA leaves this call unchecked. Germline V CDR1 and CDR2: SGDLS, YYNGEE. This CDR3 is built from 14 residues. The CDR3 loop is CASSPGTSGGARYF.

This chain uses TRBV7-2 with TRBJ1-1. The germline CDR1 and CDR2 sequences are SGHTA and FQGNSA. CDR3 length equals 14 residues. CDR3 in amino acids: CASSVSQGWPEAFF.

This chain uses TRBV29-1 with TRBJ1-2. From germline, CDR1 is SQVTM and CDR2 ANQGSEA. The CDR3 is 15 residues long. The CDR3 sequence: CSVEVLESFLYGYTF. Together with reference TRBV29-1 and TRBJ1-2, the CDR3 gives the full variable domain: SAVISQKPSRDICQRGTSLTIQCQVDSQVTMMFWYRQQPGQSLTLIATANQGSEATYESGFVIDKFPISRPNLTFSTLTVSNMSPEDSSIYLCSVEVLESFLYGYTFGSGTRLTVV.

V usage is TRBV28 and J usage is TRBJ2-7; TCRdb lists TRBD1, though no DNA is available to test this call. Germline CDR1 is MDHEN and CDR2 is SYDVKM. This CDR3 has 14 amino acids. The CDR3 loop is CASSFRDRGGEQYF.

This sequence joins TRBV9 and TRBJ1-1; the TCRdb call, TRBD1, lacks DNA for checking. Looked up from germline, CDR1 is SGDLS and CDR2 is YYNGEE. CDR3 length equals 13 residues. The CDR3 protein is CASSNRVGAEAFF. The complete variable domain, with remaining parts taken from reference TRBV9 and TRBJ1-1, reads DSGVTQTPKHLITATGQRVTLRCSPRSGDLSVYWYQQSLDQGLQFLIQYYNGEERAKGNILERFSAQQFPDLHSELNLSSLELGDSALYFCASSNRVGAEAFFGQGTRLTVV.

The V and J genes are TRBV12-3 or TRBV12-4 and TRBJ2-7; the TCRdb D gene call, TRBD1, has no DNA to confirm it. This CDR3 spans 15 amino acids. This chain's CDR3 is CASSSAGGYSYEQYF.

The chain links TRBV12-3 or TRBV12-4 to TRBJ2-2. The CDR3 contains 14 residues. CDR3 region: CASSEVFRPGELFF.

The chain recombines TRBV28 with TRBJ2-2. The germline gives CDR1 MDHEN, CDR2 SYDVKM. The CDR3 sequence is 14 residues long. The CDR3 is CASSLIVNTGELFF.

The CDR3 protein is CASSLPLDITGELFF. The chain carries TRBV7-9 and TRBJ2-2; TCRdb gives TRBD1 as the D gene, but with no DNA this cannot be confirmed. The CDR3 runs to 15 residues. Germline V gene lookup returns CDR1 SEHNR and CDR2 FQNEAQ (reference sequence).

This sequence joins TRBV7-6 and TRBJ2-2. This CDR3 comprises 16 residues. CDR1 and CDR2 (germline): SGHVS, FNYEAQ. The CDR3: CASSLRSIANTGELFF.

V usage is TRBV20-1 and J usage is TRBJ2-7; without DNA, the TCRdb call of TRBD1 cannot be checked. Per the germline V gene, CDR1 is DFQATT and CDR2 is SNEGSKA (reference sequence). This CDR3 comprises 13 residues. CDR3 protein: CSARDRATYEQYF.

The chain links TRBV20-1 to TRBJ2-1; TCRdb calls TRBD2, which cannot be checked without DNA. Germline V gives CDR1 DFQATT, CDR2 SNEGSKA (reference sequence). CDR3 length: 15 residues. CDR3 sequence reads: CSAPAWASGYNEQFF.

The chain uses TRBV20-1 and TRBJ2-7; lacking DNA, the TRBD1 call made by TCRdb goes unchecked. The CDR3 is 14 residues long. Germline assignment: CDR1 DFQATT and CDR2 SNEGSKA (reference sequence). CDR3: CSARDPGVMDEQYF.

The V call is TRBV7-3, the J call TRBJ2-1; the D call of TRBD2 rests on TCRdb alone, since no DNA is present to check it. The CDR3 runs 14 residues. The germline V gene encodes CDR1 SGHTA and CDR2 FQGTGA. CDR3 residues: CASREGPSANEQFF.

V usage is TRBV4-3 and J usage is TRBJ2-1; TCRdb designates TRBD2, a call that cannot be tested without DNA. The CDR3 covers 16 residues. The germline V gene encodes CDR1 LGHNA and CDR2 YSLEER. The CDR3 is CASSQVRRGGYNEQFF.

The chain recombines TRBV12-3 or TRBV12-4 with TRBJ2-7; no DNA is available, so the TRBD1 call from TCRdb remains unchecked. The CDR3 has 16 residues. This CDR3 reads CASSLGGTGGPYEQYF.

V usage is TRBV6-6 and J usage is TRBJ2-5; TCRdb reports TRBD1, a call that lacks DNA to check it against. The CDR3 runs to 15 residues. Germline V gene data show CDR1 as MNHNY and CDR2 as SVGAGI (reference sequence). The chain's CDR3 is CASSYSDTGEETQYF.

The rearrangement uses TRBV7-3 and TRBJ1-2; without DNA, the TCRdb call of TRBD1 cannot be checked. The CDR3 is 14 residues long. The germline V gene encodes CDR1 SGHTA and CDR2 FQGTGA. The CDR3: CASSLRGQGDGYTF.

The J gene is TRBJ2-1, the V gene TRBV20-1; no DNA is available, so the TRBD1 call from TCRdb remains unchecked. The CDR3 is 16 residues long. Germline-derived CDR1 and CDR2 are DFQATT and SNEGSKA (reference sequence). CDR3 region: CSARAVGQAPYNEQFF.

The J gene is TRBJ1-5, the V gene TRBV6-2 or TRBV6-3; the TCRdb call, TRBD1, lacks DNA for checking. The germline V gene has CDR1 MNHEY and CDR2 SVGEGT. This CDR3 is built from 16 residues. This CDR3 reads CASSYSRQDSNQPQHF.

The chain employs TRBV7-3 and TRBJ2-1; the D call from TCRdb, TRBD1, cannot be confirmed without DNA. Germline CDR1 is SGHTA and CDR2 is FQGTGA. The CDR3 contains 14 residues. The CDR3: CASSVSGGDHEQFF.

This chain connects TRBV20-1 to TRBJ2-7; TCRdb outputs TRBD2, but without DNA this stays unchecked. This CDR3 spans 14 amino acids. Germline V lookup: CDR1 DFQATT, CDR2 SNEGSKA (reference sequence). The CDR3: CSATTSGLTYEQYF.